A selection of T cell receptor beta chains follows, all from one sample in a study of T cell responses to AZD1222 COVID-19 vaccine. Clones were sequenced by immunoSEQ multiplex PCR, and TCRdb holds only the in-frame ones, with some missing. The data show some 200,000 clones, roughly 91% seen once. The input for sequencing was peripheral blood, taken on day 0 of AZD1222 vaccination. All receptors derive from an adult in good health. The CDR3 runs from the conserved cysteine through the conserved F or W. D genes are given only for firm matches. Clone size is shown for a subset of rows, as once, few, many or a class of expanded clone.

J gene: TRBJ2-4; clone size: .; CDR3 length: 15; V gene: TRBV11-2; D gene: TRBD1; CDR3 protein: CASSSRGQGGNIQYF; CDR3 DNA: TGTGCCAGCAGCTCAAGGGGACAGGGAGGGAACATTCAGTACTTC
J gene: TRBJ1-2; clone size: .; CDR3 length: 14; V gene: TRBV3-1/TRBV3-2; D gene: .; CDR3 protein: CASSQVDSDYGYTF; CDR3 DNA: TGTGCCAGCAGCCAAGTGGACAGTGACTATGGCTACACCTTC
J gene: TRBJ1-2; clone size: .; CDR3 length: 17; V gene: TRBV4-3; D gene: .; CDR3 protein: CASSQVMPPNPNYGYTF; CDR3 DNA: TGCGCCAGCAGCCAAGTCATGCCCCCAAATCCGAACTATGGCTACACCTTC
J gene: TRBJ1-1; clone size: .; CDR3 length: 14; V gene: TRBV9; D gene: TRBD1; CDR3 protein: CASGDKGANTEAFF; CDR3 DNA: TGTGCCAGCGGAGATAAGGGGGCGAACACTGAAGCTTTCTTT
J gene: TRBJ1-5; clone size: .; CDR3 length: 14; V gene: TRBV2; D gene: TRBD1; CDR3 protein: CASNRGNGNQPQHF; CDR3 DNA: TGTGCCAGCAACAGGGGGAACGGCAATCAGCCCCAGCATTTT
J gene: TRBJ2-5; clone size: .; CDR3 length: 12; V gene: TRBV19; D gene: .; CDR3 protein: CATRGNRETQYF; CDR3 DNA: TGTGCCACCCGAGGGAATCGAGAGACCCAGTACTTC
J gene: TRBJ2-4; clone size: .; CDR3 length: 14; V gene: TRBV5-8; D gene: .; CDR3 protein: CASSLDRAGRVQYF; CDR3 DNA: TGTGCCAGCAGCTTGGACAGGGCGGGACGAGTTCAGTACTTC
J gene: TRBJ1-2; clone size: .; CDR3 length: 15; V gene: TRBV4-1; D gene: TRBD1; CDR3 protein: CASSQLQGWDYGYTF; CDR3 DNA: TGCGCCAGCAGTCAATTACAGGGGTGGGACTATGGCTACACCTTC
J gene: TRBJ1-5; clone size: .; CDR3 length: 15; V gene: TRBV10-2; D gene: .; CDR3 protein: CASSATPGSNQPQHF; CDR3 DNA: TGCGCCAGCAGTGCCACACCTGGTAGCAATCAGCCCCAGCATTTT
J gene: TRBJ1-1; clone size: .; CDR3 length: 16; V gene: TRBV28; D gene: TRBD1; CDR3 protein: CASRAPTGKEGTEAFF; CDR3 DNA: TGTGCCAGCAGGGCCCCGACAGGGAAGGAGGGCACTGAAGCTTTCTTT
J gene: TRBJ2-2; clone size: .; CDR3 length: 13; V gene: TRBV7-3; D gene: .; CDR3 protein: CASGSTGAGELFF; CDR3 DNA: TGTGCCAGCGGAAGTACGGGAGCCGGGGAGCTGTTTTTT
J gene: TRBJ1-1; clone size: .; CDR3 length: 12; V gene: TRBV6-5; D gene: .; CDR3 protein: CASTRGDTEAFF; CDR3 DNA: TGTGCCAGCACAAGGGGGGACACTGAAGCTTTCTTT
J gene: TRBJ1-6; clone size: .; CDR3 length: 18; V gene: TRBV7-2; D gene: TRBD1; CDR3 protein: CASTLQTGWVSYNSPLHF; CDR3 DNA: TGTGCCAGCACCCTCCAGACAGGGTGGGTGTCCTATAATTCACCCCTCCACTTT
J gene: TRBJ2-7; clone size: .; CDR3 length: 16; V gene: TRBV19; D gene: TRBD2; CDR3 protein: CASSIRSSGIFNEQYF; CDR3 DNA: TGTGCCAGTAGTATAAGGTCTAGCGGGATTTTCAACGAGCAGTACTTC
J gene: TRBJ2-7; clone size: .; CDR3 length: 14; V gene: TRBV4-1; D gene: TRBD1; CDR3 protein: CASSRGQGWNEQYF; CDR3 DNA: TGCGCCAGCAGCCGGGGACAGGGGTGGAACGAGCAGTACTTC
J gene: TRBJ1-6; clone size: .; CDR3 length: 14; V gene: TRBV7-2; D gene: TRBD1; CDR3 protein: CASSPQGGPSALHF; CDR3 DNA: TGTGCCAGCAGCCCACAGGGGGGCCCCTCGGCCCTCCACTTT
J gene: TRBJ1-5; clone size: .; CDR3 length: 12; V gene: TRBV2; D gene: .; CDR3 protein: CASRAPNQPQHF; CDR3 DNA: TGTGCCAGCCGGGCCCCAAATCAGCCCCAGCATTTT
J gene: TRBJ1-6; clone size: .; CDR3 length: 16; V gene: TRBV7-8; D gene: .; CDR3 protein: CASSLANRVYNSPLHF; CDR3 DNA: TGTGCCAGCAGCTTAGCCAACAGGGTCTATAATTCACCCCTCCACTTT
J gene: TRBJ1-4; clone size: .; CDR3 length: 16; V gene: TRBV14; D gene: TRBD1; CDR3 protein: CASSRGNRGTNEKLFF; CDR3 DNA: TGTGCCAGCAGCCGCGGCAACAGGGGCACTAATGAAAAACTGTTTTTT
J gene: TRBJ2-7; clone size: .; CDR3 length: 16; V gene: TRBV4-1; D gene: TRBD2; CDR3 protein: CASSQDASGNSYEQYF; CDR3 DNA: TGCGCCAGCAGCCAAGATGCGAGCGGGAACTCCTACGAGCAGTACTTC
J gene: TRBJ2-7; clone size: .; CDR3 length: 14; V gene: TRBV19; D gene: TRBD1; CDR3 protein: CASSFTGQSSEQYF; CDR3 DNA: TGTGCCAGTAGTTTCACGGGACAGTCGAGCGAGCAGTACTTC
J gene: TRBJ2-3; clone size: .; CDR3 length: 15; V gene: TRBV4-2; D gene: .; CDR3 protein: CASSQDRLLTDTQYF; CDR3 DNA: TGTGCCAGCAGCCAAGACAGGCTTCTCACAGATACGCAGTATTTT
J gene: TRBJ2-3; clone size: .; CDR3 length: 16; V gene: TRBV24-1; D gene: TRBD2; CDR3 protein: CATSDTLAGELDTQYF; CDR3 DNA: TGTGCCACCAGTGACACATTAGCGGGAGAGTTAGATACGCAGTATTTT
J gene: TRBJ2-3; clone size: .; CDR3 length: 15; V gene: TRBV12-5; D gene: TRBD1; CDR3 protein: CASGPRDRGIDTQYF; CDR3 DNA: TGTGCTAGTGGTCCCCGGGACAGGGGGATAGATACGCAGTATTTT
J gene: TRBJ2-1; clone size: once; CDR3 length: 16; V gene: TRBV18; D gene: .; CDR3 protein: CASSPEVGFSYNEQFF; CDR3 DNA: TGTGCCAGCTCACCAGAGGTGGGTTTCTCCTACAATGAGCAGTTCTTC
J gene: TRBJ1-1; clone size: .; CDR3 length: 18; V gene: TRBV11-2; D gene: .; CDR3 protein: CASSSREQGRGVDTEAFF; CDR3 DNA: TGTGCCAGCAGCTCCCGGGAGCAGGGTAGGGGGGTGGACACTGAAGCTTTCTTT
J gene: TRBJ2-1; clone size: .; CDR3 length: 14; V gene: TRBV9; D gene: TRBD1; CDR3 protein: CASSRTGAYNEQFF; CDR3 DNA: TGTGCCAGCAGTCGAACAGGGGCCTACAATGAGCAGTTCTTC
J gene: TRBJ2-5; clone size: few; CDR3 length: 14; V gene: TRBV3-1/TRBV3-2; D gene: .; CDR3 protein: CASSLPERAETQYF; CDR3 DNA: TGTGCCAGCAGCCTCCCCGAGCGGGCGGAGACCCAGTACTTC
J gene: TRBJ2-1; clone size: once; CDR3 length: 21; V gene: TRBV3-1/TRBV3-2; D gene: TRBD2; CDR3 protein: CASSQDRRASGGPSSYNEQFF; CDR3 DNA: TGTGCCAGCAGCCAAGATCGTCGGGCTAGCGGGGGACCGAGCTCCTACAATGAGCAGTTCTTC
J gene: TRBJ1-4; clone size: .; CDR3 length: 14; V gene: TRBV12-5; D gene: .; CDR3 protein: CASGKGTMNEKLFF; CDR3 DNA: TGTGCTAGTGGGAAAGGGACAATGAATGAAAAACTGTTTTTT
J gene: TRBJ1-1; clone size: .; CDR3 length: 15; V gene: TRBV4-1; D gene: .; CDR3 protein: CASSQGTDWNTEAFF; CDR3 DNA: TGCGCCAGCAGCCAAGGGACTGACTGGAACACTGAAGCTTTCTTT
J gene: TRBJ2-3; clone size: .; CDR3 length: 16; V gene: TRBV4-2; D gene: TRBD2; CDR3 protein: CASSQELAGGPDTQYF; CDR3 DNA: TGTGCCAGCAGCCAGGAGCTAGCGGGGGGACCAGATACGCAGTATTTT
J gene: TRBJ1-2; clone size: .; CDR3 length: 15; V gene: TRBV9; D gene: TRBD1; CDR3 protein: CASSVRDRGEDGYTF; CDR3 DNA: TGTGCCAGCAGCGTACGGGACAGGGGAGAGGATGGCTACACCTTC
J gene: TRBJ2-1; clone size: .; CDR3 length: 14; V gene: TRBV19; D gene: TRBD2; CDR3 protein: CASSRTSRDNEQFF; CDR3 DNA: TGTGCCAGTAGTAGGACTAGCCGGGACAATGAGCAGTTCTTC
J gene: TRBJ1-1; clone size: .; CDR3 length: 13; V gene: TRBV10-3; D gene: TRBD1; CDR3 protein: CAISGQGFSEAFF; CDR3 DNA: TGTGCCATCAGTGGACAGGGTTTCTCTGAAGCTTTCTTT
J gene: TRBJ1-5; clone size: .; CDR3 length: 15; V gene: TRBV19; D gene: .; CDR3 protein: CASSIQVPTNQPQHF; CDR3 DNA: TGTGCCAGTAGTATACAGGTGCCCACCAATCAGCCCCAGCATTTT
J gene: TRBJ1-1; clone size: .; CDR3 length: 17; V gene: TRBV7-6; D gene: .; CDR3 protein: CASSPGRWGHLNTEAFF; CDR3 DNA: TGTGCCAGCAGCCCCGGGCGGTGGGGACACCTGAACACTGAAGCTTTCTTT
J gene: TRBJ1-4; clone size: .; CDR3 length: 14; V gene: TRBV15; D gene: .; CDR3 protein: CATSKDPTNEKLFF; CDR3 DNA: TGTGCCACCAGCAAAGACCCAACTAATGAAAAACTGTTTTTT
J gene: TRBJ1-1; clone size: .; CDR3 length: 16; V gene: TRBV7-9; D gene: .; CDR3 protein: CASSLILSIMNTEAFF; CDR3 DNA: TGTGCCAGCAGCTTAATTTTGAGCATCATGAACACTGAAGCTTTCTTT
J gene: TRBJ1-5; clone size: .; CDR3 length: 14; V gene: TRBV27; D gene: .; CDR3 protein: CASSLSGVNQPQHF; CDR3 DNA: TGTGCCAGCAGTTTATCAGGGGTCAATCAGCCCCAGCATTTT
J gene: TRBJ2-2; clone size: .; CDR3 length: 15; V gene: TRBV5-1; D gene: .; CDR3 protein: CASSVDTPDTGELFF; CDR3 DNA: TGCGCCAGCAGCGTAGACACCCCGGATACCGGGGAGCTGTTTTTT
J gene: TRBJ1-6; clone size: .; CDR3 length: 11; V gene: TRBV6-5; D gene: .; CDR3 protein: CASSHGGPLHF; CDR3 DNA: TGTGCCAGCAGCCACGGGGGCCCCCTCCACTTT
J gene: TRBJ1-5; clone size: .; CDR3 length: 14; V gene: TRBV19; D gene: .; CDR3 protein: CASTLGGFNQPQHF; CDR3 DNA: TGTGCCAGTACCCTGGGGGGTTTTAATCAGCCCCAGCATTTT
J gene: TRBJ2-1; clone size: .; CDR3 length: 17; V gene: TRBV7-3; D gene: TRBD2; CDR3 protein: CASSTAQGLAGENEQFF; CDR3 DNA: TGTGCCAGCAGCACCGCGCAGGGACTAGCGGGAGAGAATGAGCAGTTCTTC
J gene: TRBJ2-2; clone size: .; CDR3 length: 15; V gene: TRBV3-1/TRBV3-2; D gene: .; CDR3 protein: CASSQVRTSTGELFF; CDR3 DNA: TGTGCCAGCAGCCAAGTCCGGACAAGCACCGGGGAGCTGTTTTTT
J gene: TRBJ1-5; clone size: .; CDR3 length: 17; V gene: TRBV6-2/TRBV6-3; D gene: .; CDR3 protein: CASSYSIPNFSNQPQHF; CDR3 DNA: TGTGCCAGCAGTTACTCTATCCCGAATTTTAGCAATCAGCCCCAGCATTTT
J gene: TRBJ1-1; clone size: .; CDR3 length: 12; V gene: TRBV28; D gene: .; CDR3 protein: CASSLAMTDAFF; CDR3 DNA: TGTGCCAGCAGTTTGGCAATGACCGATGCTTTCTTT
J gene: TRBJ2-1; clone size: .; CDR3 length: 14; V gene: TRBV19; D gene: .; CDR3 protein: CASGEGGGYNEQFF; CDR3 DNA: TGTGCCAGCGGTGAGGGGGGAGGTTACAATGAGCAGTTCTTC
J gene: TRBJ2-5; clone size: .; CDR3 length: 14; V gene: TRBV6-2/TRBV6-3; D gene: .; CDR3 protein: CASRPSYGQETQYF; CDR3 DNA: TGTGCCAGCAGACCTAGTTACGGCCAAGAGACCCAGTACTTC
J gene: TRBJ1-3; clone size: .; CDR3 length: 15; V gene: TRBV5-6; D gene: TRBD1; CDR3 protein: CASSLKQGTGNTIYF; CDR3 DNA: TGTGCCAGCAGCTTAAAACAGGGGACTGGAAACACCATATATTTT
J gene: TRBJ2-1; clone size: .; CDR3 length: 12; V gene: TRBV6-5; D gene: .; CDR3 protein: CASSSYVNEQFF; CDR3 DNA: TGTGCCAGCAGTTCCTACGTCAATGAGCAGTTCTTC
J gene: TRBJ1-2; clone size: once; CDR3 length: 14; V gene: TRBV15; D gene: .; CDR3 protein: CATSPQEGMYGYTF; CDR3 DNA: TGTGCCACCAGCCCCCAAGAGGGGATGTATGGCTACACCTTC
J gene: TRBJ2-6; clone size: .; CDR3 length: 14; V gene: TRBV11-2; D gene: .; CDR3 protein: CASSPLSGANVLTF; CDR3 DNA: TGTGCCAGCAGCCCCCTATCTGGGGCCAACGTCCTGACTTTC
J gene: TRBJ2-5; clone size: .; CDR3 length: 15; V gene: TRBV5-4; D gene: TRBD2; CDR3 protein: CASNKWGRDQETQYF; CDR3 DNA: TGTGCCAGCAACAAGTGGGGGAGGGATCAAGAGACCCAGTACTTC
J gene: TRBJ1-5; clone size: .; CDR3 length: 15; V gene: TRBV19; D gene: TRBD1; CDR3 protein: CASSMGQVLNQPQHF; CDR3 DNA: TGTGCCAGTAGCATGGGACAGGTCCTAAATCAGCCCCAGCATTTT
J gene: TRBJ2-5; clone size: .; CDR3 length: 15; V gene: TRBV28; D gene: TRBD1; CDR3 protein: CASLRDRAGEETQYF; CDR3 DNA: TGTGCCAGCCTCCGAGACAGGGCTGGAGAAGAGACCCAGTACTTC
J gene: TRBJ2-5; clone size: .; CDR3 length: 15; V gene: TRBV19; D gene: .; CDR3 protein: CASSKLWTAKETQYF; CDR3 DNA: TGTGCCAGTAGTAAGCTTTGGACAGCGAAAGAGACCCAGTACTTC
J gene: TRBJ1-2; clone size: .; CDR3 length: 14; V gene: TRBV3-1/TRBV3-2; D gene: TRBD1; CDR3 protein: CASSPDRPNYGYTF; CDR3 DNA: TGTGCCAGCAGCCCGGACAGGCCTAACTATGGCTACACCTTC
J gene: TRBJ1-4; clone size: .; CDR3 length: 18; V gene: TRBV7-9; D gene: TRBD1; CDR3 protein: CASSLDPRGGSTNEKLFF; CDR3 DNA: TGTGCCAGCAGCTTGGACCCCAGGGGGGGGTCAACTAATGAAAAACTGTTTTTT